A single sample is the source of the 2 T cell receptor beta chains below, sequenced in a study of blood T cell repertoires in COVID-19. Assay used: immunoSEQ multiplex PCR; TCRdb lists only in-frame clones, some missing. The sample has fewer than 150,000 clones; around 88% are singletons. The material sequenced was peripheral blood. These receptors originate from a woman aged 45-65 years who had recovered from COVID-19.

The V gene is TRBV7-8, the J gene TRBJ2-5; TRBD1 might be the D (6 bases). In germline, CDR1 is SGHVS, CDR2 FQNEAQ. Trimming shortened V by 2 bases and J by 4 bases, and 14 bases separated the two germline ends. There are 15 residues in the CDR3. The CDR3 is CASSLQGMAGETQYF. Written as DNA, the CDR3 is TGTGCCAGCAGCTTACAGGGGATGGCAGGAGAGACCCAGTACTTC.

The V and J genes are TRBV18 and TRBJ1-1, with D maybe TRBD1 (6 bases). The CDR3 length is 16 residues. The ends were cut back, 3 bases at V and 1 base at J, with 15 bases in the middle. The germline V gene has CDR1 KGHSH and CDR2 LQKENI. CDR3 sequence: CASSPLAGQTNTEAFF. The CDR3 bases are TGTGCCAGCTCACCTCTCGCCGGACAGACGAACACTGAAGCTTTCTTT.